This passage covers 25 T cell receptor beta chains from one sample sequenced in a study of cytotoxic CD8 clonotypes in ibrutinib-treated CLL. Generated by immunoSEQ multiplex PCR, the TCRdb table keeps only in-frame clones and is missing some. The sample records about 22,000 clones, less than 80% being singletons. The sequences come from PBMCs, collected before ibrutinib treatment. The receptors shown here come from a human donor with chronic lymphocytic leukemia.

This chain connects TRBV29-1 to TRBJ1-2, with TRBD1 identical over 9 bases. Trimming at V came to 3 bases and at J to 2 bases, leaving 7 bases not matched to a gene. This CDR3 spans 15 amino acids. CDR1 SQVTM and CDR2 ANQGSEA come from the germline V gene. This CDR3 reads CSVEGQGWSNYGYTF. The CDR3 DNA reads TGCAGCGTTGAGGGACAGGGATGGTCCAACTATGGCTACACCTTC.

The chain is built from TRBV28 and TRBJ1-5, with 8 nucleotides matching TRBD1. The trim removed 4 bases at V and 7 bases at J, leaving 9 bases unmatched. The CDR3 extends over 15 amino acids. Germline assignment: CDR1 MDHEN and CDR2 SYDVKM. CDR3 in DNA: TGTGCCAGCAGTTACCCTGGACAGGGAAGGCAGCCCCAGCATTTT. The encoded protein is CASSYPGQGRQPQHF.

This clone was detected a few times. The rearrangement links TRBV7-9 to TRBJ2-1, with D perhaps being TRBD1 or TRBD2 (5 bases each). The CDR3 totals 16 residues. V gave up 8 bases and J gave up 9 bases, with 26 bases separating them. Germline CDR1 and CDR2: SEHNR and FQNEAQ (reference sequence). CDR3: CASPTRDREGHIEQFF. As DNA, the CDR3 is TGTGCCAGCCCCACAAGGGACCGCGAGGGGCACATTGAGCAGTTCTTC.

The V and J genes are TRBV7-2 and TRBJ2-1, with TRBD2 matching 9 bases. In germline, CDR1 is SGHTA, CDR2 FQGNSA. The length of the CDR3 is 14 residues. V lost 0 bases, J lost 8 bases, and 2 bases stayed unmatched. The CDR3 DNA reads as TGTGCCAGCAGCTTAGCCGGACTAGCGCATGAGCAGTTCTTC. It yields the protein CASSLAGLAHEQFF.

J is TRBJ2-7 and V is TRBV10-3, with 11 bases that match TRBD2. The length of the CDR3 is 15 residues. Germline V lookup: CDR1 ENHRY, CDR2 SYGVKD. V shed 2 bases and J 2 bases; nucleotides not matched to a gene: 2. The CDR3 nucleotides read TGTGCCATCAGTGAGGGACTAGCGGGCGCCTACGAGCAGTACTTC. Its protein is CAISEGLAGAYEQYF.

V usage is TRBV7-9 and J usage is TRBJ2-1, with a tentative D call TRBD1 (5 bases). Looked up from germline, CDR1 is SEHNR and CDR2 is FQNEAQ (reference sequence). The CDR3 totals 14 residues. Trimming removed 8 bases from V and 7 bases from J, with 18 bases in between. CDR3 sequence reads: CASEQESTWNEQFF. DNA for the CDR3: TGTGCCAGCGAACAGGAGTCGACCTGGAATGAGCAGTTCTTC.

The chain employs TRBV6-5 and TRBJ2-3; D remains unclear. The germline CDR1 and CDR2 sequences are MNHEY and SVGAGI. The V gene lost 3 bases and the J gene lost 3 bases, with 7 bases spanning the gap. The CDR3 consists of 13 residues. DNA for the CDR3: TGTGCCAGCAGTTATTCCCTGACAGATACGCAGTATTTT. Translated, it gives CASSYSLTDTQYF.

This clone was counted only a few times. This sequence joins TRBV7-9 and TRBJ1-2, with a weak D call TRBD1 (6 bases). CDR3 length: 16 amino acids. V was trimmed by 5 bases and J by 2 bases, leaving 18 bases between them. Germline V gene data show CDR1 as SEHNR and CDR2 as FQNEAQ (reference sequence). The CDR3 region has the DNA TGTGCCAGCAGCACAACCCCGCCGGGACAAAACTATGGCTACACCTTC. This sequence encodes CASSTTPPGQNYGYTF.

The J gene is TRBJ2-7, the V gene TRBV7-2; no clear D gene. CDR3 length equals 14 residues. Deletions cut 1 base from V and 0 bases from J, with 7 bases between. Germline-derived CDR1 and CDR2 are SGHTA and FQGNSA. The CDR3 sequence is CASSLEHSSYEQYF. CDR3 coding DNA: TGTGCCAGCAGCTTAGAACATAGCTCCTACGAGCAGTACTTC.

This sequence joins TRBV15 and TRBJ2-7; D might be TRBD1 (5 bases). Germline assignment: CDR1 LNHNV and CDR2 YYDKDF (reference sequence). The CDR3 is made up of 13 amino acids. Trimming cost V 2 bases and J 6 bases, with 11 bases left between them. In nucleotides, the CDR3 is TGTGCCACCAGCAGAACGGTTGGGGCCGAGCAGTACTTC. This gives the protein CATSRTVGAEQYF.

This clone was counted a single time. The chain joins TRBV19 to TRBJ2-3; D gene ambiguous. The ends were cut back, 3 bases at V and 3 bases at J, with 7 bases in the middle. Germline CDR1 is LNHDA and CDR2 is SQIVND (reference sequence). The CDR3 runs to 13 residues. CDR3 in DNA: TGTGCCAGTAGTATCTCGGTTACAGATACGCAGTATTTT. Protein sequence: CASSISVTDTQYF.

CDR3 loop: CASSVKVGGDTQYF. The CDR3 region has the DNA TGTGCCAGCAGCGTAAAGGTAGGGGGGGATACGCAGTATTTT. This rearrangement joins TRBV9 to TRBJ2-3; D may match TRBD1 or TRBD2 (6 bases each). The length of the CDR3 is 14 residues. Germline V CDR1 and CDR2: SGDLS, YYNGEE. Trimming removed 1 base from V and 6 bases from J, with 12 bases in between. Variable domain in full (rest from reference TRBV9 and TRBJ2-3): DSGVTQTPKHLITATGQRVTLRCSPRSGDLSVYWYQQSLDQGLQFLIQYYNGEERAKGNILERFSAQQFPDLHSELNLSSLELGDSALYFCASSVKVGGDTQYFGPGTRLTVL.

The CDR3 nucleotides read TGCGCCAGCAGCTTGGTTAGCGGGTCCTCCTACGAGCAGTACTTC. Protein product: CASSLVSGSSYEQYF. The V call is TRBV5-1, the J call TRBJ2-7; TRBD2 matches 7 bases. V shed 0 bases, J shed 0 bases, and the junction held 3 bases outside the gene matches. This CDR3 has 15 amino acids. The germline gives CDR1 SGHRS, CDR2 YFSETQ.

The chain couples TRBV4-2 to TRBJ1-2, with 9 bases matching TRBD1. Per the germline V gene, CDR1 is LGHNA and CDR2 is YNFKEQ. This CDR3 contains 14 residues. The junction had 4 bases not matched to a gene; V was cut back by 0 bases and J by 8 bases. The CDR3 bases are TGTGCCAGCAGCCAAGACGGGACAGGGTTCGGCTACACCTTC. Protein product: CASSQDGTGFGYTF.

The J gene is TRBJ1-2, the V gene TRBV18, with 9 bases that match TRBD1. The CDR3 covers 13 residues. Germline CDR1 KGHSH, CDR2 LQKENI. The J segment lost 7 bases and the V segment lost 4 bases, leaving 4 bases of the junction unmatched. This chain's CDR3 is CASSRGQGSGYTF. CDR3 DNA sequence: TGTGCCAGCTCACGAGGACAGGGGTCTGGCTACACCTTC. The variable domain in full, completed from reference TRBV18 and TRBJ1-2, reads NAGVMQNPRHLVRRRGQEARLRCSPMKGHSHVYWYRQLPEEGLKFMVYLQKENIIDESGMPKERFSAEFPKEGPSILRIQQVVRGDSAAYFCASSRGQGSGYTFGSGTRLTVV.

The gene calls are TRBV19 and TRBJ1-1; D remains ambiguous. The germline V gene has CDR1 LNHDA and CDR2 SQIVND (reference sequence). The CDR3 is made up of 14 amino acids. V dropped 7 bases and J dropped 0 bases, with 12 bases sitting between them. The CDR3 DNA reads as TGTGCCAGTAACCACAGAGTTCTGAACACTGAAGCTTTCTTT. Its protein is CASNHRVLNTEAFF. Using reference TRBV19 and TRBJ1-1 for the parts outside the CDR3, the full variable domain is DGGITQSPKYLFRKEGQNVTLSCEQNLNHDAMYWYRQDPGQGLRLIYYSQIVNDFQKGDIAEGYSVSREKKESFPLTVTSAQKNPTAFYLCASNHRVLNTEAFFGQGTRLTVV.

This clone has just a few counts. The gene calls are TRBV25-1 and TRBJ1-1; D is uncertain. Per germline, CDR1 MGHDK and CDR2 SYGVNS. Trimming cost V 3 bases and J 3 bases, with 5 bases left between them. The CDR3 runs to 12 residues. The CDR3 loop is CASSERYTEAFF. The CDR3 coding sequence is TGTGCCAGCAGTGAGAGATACACTGAAGCTTTCTTT.

This chain connects TRBV9 to TRBJ2-1, with a possible D match to TRBD1 (5 bases). Deletions cut 0 bases from V and 7 bases from J, with 14 bases between. CDR3 length equals 15 residues. CDR1 SGDLS and CDR2 YYNGEE come from the germline V gene. The CDR3 loop is CASSVEWGRSNEQFF. The CDR3 DNA reads TGTGCCAGCAGCGTAGAGTGGGGCCGTTCTAATGAGCAGTTCTTC.

The V call is TRBV11-2, the J call TRBJ2-5, with D maybe TRBD1 (6 bases). V was clipped by 3 bases and J by 4 bases, with 12 bases between them. In germline, CDR1 is SGHAT, CDR2 FQNNGV. The CDR3 extends over 14 amino acids. For the CDR3, the DNA is TGTGCCAGCAGCTTGAACAGGGTAGTAGAGACCCAGTACTTC. Amino acids: CASSLNRVVETQYF. The full variable domain, its missing parts supplied by reference TRBV11-2 and TRBJ2-5, is EAGVAQSPRYKIIEKRQSVAFWCNPISGHATLYWYQQILGQGPKLLIQFQNNGVVDDSQLPKDRFSAERLKGVDSTLKIQPAKLEDSAVYLCASSLNRVVETQYFGPGTRLLVL.

This sequence joins TRBV11-3 and TRBJ2-5, with 7 bases fitting TRBD1. The germline gives CDR1 SGHNT, CDR2 YENEEA. The V segment lost 0 bases and the J segment 5 bases; nucleotides outside the gene matches: 0. This CDR3 spans 13 amino acids. The CDR3 is CASSLEQGETQYF. The CDR3 bases are TGTGCCAGCAGCTTAGAACAGGGGGAGACCCAGTACTTC.

The CDR3 loop reads CAWSVAGASSYNSPLHF. The CDR3 DNA is TGTGCCTGGAGTGTAGCCGGGGCCAGCTCCTATAATTCACCCCTCCACTTT. V is TRBV30 and J is TRBJ1-6; D is possibly TRBD1 (5 bases). The CDR3 loop spans 17 amino acids. V lost 0 bases and J 0 bases, leaving 12 bases between the germline ends. Germline V gene lookup returns CDR1 GTSNPN and CDR2 SVGIG (reference sequence).

The chain combines TRBV5-1 with TRBJ2-3; D might be TRBD1 (6 bases). The CDR3 length is 15 residues. Trimming cost V 2 bases and J 1 base, with 11 bases left between them. Germline lookup yields CDR1 SGHRS and CDR2 YFSETQ. The CDR3 reads CASSFSGDRTDTQYF. The CDR3 DNA follows: TGCGCCAGCAGCTTTTCAGGGGACCGCACAGATACGCAGTATTTT. Full variable domain (missing parts from reference TRBV5-1 and TRBJ2-3): KAGVTQTPRYLIKTRGQQVTLSCSPISGHRSVSWYQQTPGQGLQFLFEYFSETQRNKGNFPGRFSGRQFSNSRSEMNVSTLELGDSALYLCASSFSGDRTDTQYFGPGTRLTVL.

This chain links TRBV25-1 with TRBJ1-5; D is undetermined. CDR1 and CDR2 (germline): MGHDK, SYGVNS. V lost 2 bases to trimming and J lost 9 bases, with 11 bases between them. CDR3 length: 13 residues. This CDR3 reads CASSEGPRGPQHF. The CDR3 nucleotides are TGTGCCAGCAGTGAAGGGCCACGAGGGCCCCAGCATTTT.

The CDR3 sequence: CASSQGDGSSSTDTQYF. CDR3 coding DNA: TGTGCCAGCAGCCAAGGTGACGGGAGTTCGAGCACAGATACGCAGTATTTT. The chain carries TRBV4-2 and TRBJ2-3, with D possibly being TRBD2 (6 bases). Germline V CDR1 and CDR2: LGHNA, YNFKEQ. The CDR3 spans 17 residues. The germline V and J ends were trimmed by 1 base and 0 bases, with 14 bases remaining between them.

The V and J genes are TRBV14 and TRBJ2-2, with 13 bases aligning to TRBD2. CDR3 size: 18 residues. J lost 5 bases, V lost 2 bases, and 8 bases had no gene match. Germline assignment: CDR1 SGHDN and CDR2 FVKESK. DNA of the CDR3: TGTGCCAGCAGCCAAAGCCGGGGACTAGCGGGATTAACCGGGGAGCTGTTTTTT. This codes for CASSQSRGLAGLTGELFF. The whole variable domain, remainder taken from reference TRBV14 and TRBJ2-2, is EAGVTQFPSHSVIEKGQTVTLRCDPISGHDNLYWYRRVMGKEIKFLLHFVKESKQDESGMPNNRFLAERTGGTYSTLKVQPAELEDSGVYFCASSQSRGLAGLTGELFFGEGSRLTVL.